The 27 T cell receptor beta chains listed next were all sequenced from one sample in a study of blood T cell repertoires in COVID-19. Repertoires were generated with immunoSEQ multiplex PCR, while TCRdb's copy carries only in-frame clones and drops some. The sample has around 250,000 clones, around 93% seen once. The source material was PBMCs or T cells enriched from blood (not recorded which). The receptors shown here come from a human donor in a cohort exposed to, infected with or recovered from COVID-19 (not recorded which). The donor label of this sample is uncertain.

The V and J genes are TRBV4-2 and TRBJ2-5; D is unclear. The V and J ends lost 1 base and 3 bases respectively, with 12 bases between them. CDR1 LGHNA and CDR2 YNFKEQ come from the germline V gene. CDR3 length: 15 amino acids. This CDR3 is CASSQANSLKETQYF. Written as DNA, the CDR3 is TGTGCCAGCAGCCAAGCAAACTCGCTGAAAGAGACCCAGTACTTC.

The chain recombines TRBV19 with TRBJ1-5, with TRBD1 matching over 7 bases. Germline assignment: CDR1 LNHDA and CDR2 SQIVND (reference sequence). The CDR3 loop spans 19 amino acids. The ends lost 6 bases at V and 0 bases at J; junction bases unmatched: 17. In DNA, the CDR3 is TGTGCCAGTAGCTACCAGGTTGAGAGGGGGCCCTATAGCAATCAGCCCCAGCATTTT. Protein product: CASSYQVERGPYSNQPQHF.

V gene TRBV19 combines with J gene TRBJ1-1; a possible D gene is TRBD1 (6 bases). The CDR3 runs 13 residues. Germline V gene lookup returns CDR1 LNHDA and CDR2 SQIVND (reference sequence). With 6 bases removed from V and 3 bases from J, the gap between germline ends came to 11 bases. CDR3 amino acids: CASREGGDTEAFF. The CDR3 nucleotides are TGTGCCAGTAGAGAAGGGGGGGACACTGAAGCTTTCTTT. Combining the CDR3 with reference TRBV19 and TRBJ1-1 gives the whole variable domain DGGITQSPKYLFRKEGQNVTLSCEQNLNHDAMYWYRQDPGQGLRLIYYSQIVNDFQKGDIAEGYSVSREKKESFPLTVTSAQKNPTAFYLCASREGGDTEAFFGQGTRLTVV.

To note about this clone: At one end, the junction sequence differs from germline, possibly due to a read error. The chain joins TRBV5-5 to TRBJ1-5; possible D gene TRBD1, 5 bases. This CDR3 contains 16 residues. The V gene's germline CDR1 is SGHKS and CDR2 YYEKEE (reference sequence). For the CDR3, the DNA is TGTGCCAGCCGCTTGGGGCAGGGCCCCGACAATCAGCCCCAGCATTTT. This translates into CASRLGQGPDNQPQHF.

Worth noting for this clone: Other DNA sequences in this sample translate to the same CDR3. The chain is built from TRBV30 and TRBJ1-1; no reliable D call. The length of the CDR3 is 13 residues. CDR1 and CDR2 from the germline V gene are GTSNPN and SVGIG (reference sequence). The V end was cut by 0 bases, the J end by 1 base, with 6 bases between. The CDR3 region is CAWSVQTNTEAFF. In nucleotides, the CDR3 is TGTGCCTGGAGTGTACAAACGAACACTGAAGCTTTCTTT. Full variable domain (remainder filled in from reference TRBV30 and TRBJ1-1): SQTIHQWPATLVQPVGSPLSLECTVEGTSNPNLYWYRQAAGRGLQLLFYSVGIGQISSEVPQNLSASRPQDRQFILSSKKLLLSDSGFYLCAWSVQTNTEAFFGQGTRLTVV.

The V and J genes are TRBV6-4 and TRBJ1-4; D gene uncertain. This CDR3 is built from 13 residues. Trimming left V 2 bases short and J 7 bases short, with 8 bases between. Germline V gene data show CDR1 as MRHNA and CDR2 as SNTAGT. The CDR3 protein is CASSDEGSEKLFF. DNA for the CDR3: TGTGCCAGCAGTGACGAAGGGAGTGAAAAACTGTTTTTT.

The chain links TRBV5-1 to TRBJ2-3; maybe TRBD1 (5 bases). In germline, CDR1 is SGHRS, CDR2 YFSETQ. V was trimmed by 0 bases and J by 0 bases, leaving 5 bases between them. The CDR3 contains 14 residues. DNA for the CDR3: TGCGCCAGCAGCTTGGCAGGGAGCACAGATACGCAGTATTTT. Translating it yields CASSLAGSTDTQYF.

The V call is TRBV5-1, the J call TRBJ2-2; TRBD1 might be the D (5 bases). Germline CDR1 is SGHRS and CDR2 is YFSETQ. V shed 0 bases and J shed 7 bases, with 19 bases lying between them. The length of the CDR3 is 17 residues. CDR3 protein: CASSLGPAGRANGELFF. The DNA of the CDR3 is TGCGCCAGCAGCTTGGGTCCGGCTGGCAGGGCAAACGGGGAGCTGTTTTTT.

The gene calls are TRBV2 and TRBJ1-6; TRBD1 might be the D (5 bases). The V and J ends lost 7 bases and 0 bases respectively, with 19 bases between them. This CDR3 contains 18 residues. Germline CDR1 is SNHLY and CDR2 is FYNNEI. CDR3 DNA: TGTGCCAGCATCTCACGGTTTGGGGCGAGCTCCTATAATTCACCCCTCCACTTT. Protein sequence: CASISRFGASSYNSPLHF.

V and J are TRBV19 and TRBJ2-2; 11 nucleotides agree with TRBD1. Per the germline V gene, CDR1 is LNHDA and CDR2 is SQIVND (reference sequence). This CDR3 spans 15 amino acids. Germline trimming cut 4 bases from V and 6 bases from J; bases unmatched to any gene: 4. This chain's CDR3 is CASSTGQGGSGELFF. The DNA for the CDR3 is TGTGCCAGTAGTACGGGACAGGGGGGATCCGGGGAGCTGTTTTTT.

A single count supports this clone. The gene calls are TRBV9 and TRBJ1-3; D unclear. CDR1 and CDR2 from the germline V gene are SGDLS and YYNGEE. Trimming pared 7 bases from V and 8 bases from J, leaving 16 bases between. The CDR3 is 13 residues long. For the CDR3, the DNA is TGTGCCAGCGCCCCATTGGAGGGAGACACCATATATTTT. It translates to CASAPLEGDTIYF. Full variable domain (outside the CDR3, taken from reference TRBV9 and TRBJ1-3): DSGVTQTPKHLITATGQRVTLRCSPRSGDLSVYWYQQSLDQGLQFLIQYYNGEERAKGNILERFSAQQFPDLHSELNLSSLELGDSALYFCASAPLEGDTIYFGEGSWLTVV.

The table lists this clone with a count of one. The rearrangement links TRBV11-2 to TRBJ2-7, with D possibly matching TRBD2 (7 bases). The CDR3 covers 12 residues. The germline V gene encodes CDR1 SGHAT and CDR2 FQNNGV. V was cut by 8 bases and J by 5 bases, with 13 bases left in between. CDR3 loop: CASLGGGHEQYF. The CDR3 DNA follows: TGTGCCAGCTTGGGGGGGGGCCACGAGCAGTACTTC.

The CDR3 reads CASSFYNEQFF. DNA for the CDR3: TGTGCCAGCAGCTTTTACAATGAGCAGTTCTTC. The chain combines TRBV2 with TRBJ2-1; no firm D call. The germline CDR1 and CDR2 sequences are SNHLY and FYNNEI. V lost 6 bases and J 4 bases, leaving 4 bases between the germline ends. The CDR3 has 11 amino acids.

The chain combines TRBV3-1 (or the pseudogene TRBV3-2) with TRBJ2-1; 8 nucleotides align to TRBD2. This CDR3 is 17 amino acids long. V trimming: 1 base; J trimming: 2 bases; junction bases outside the gene matches: 7. Germline CDR1 LGHDT, CDR2 YNNKEL (reference sequence). CDR3 in amino acids: CASSQAVRRGAYNEQFF. In nucleotides, the CDR3 is TGTGCCAGCAGCCAAGCCGTTCGGCGGGGGGCCTACAATGAGCAGTTCTTC.

The chain recombines TRBV3-1 (or the pseudogene TRBV3-2) with TRBJ2-7; D is unresolved. The CDR3 covers 16 residues. The V end lost 1 base, the J end lost 3 bases, and 16 bases lay between the germline ends. Looked up from germline, CDR1 is LGHDT and CDR2 is YNNKEL (reference sequence). This CDR3 reads CASSQVGLAPYYEQYF. The CDR3 DNA follows: TGTGCCAGCAGCCAAGTTGGTTTAGCCCCTTACTACGAGCAGTACTTC.

This sequence joins TRBV3-1 (or the pseudogene TRBV3-2) and TRBJ1-2; D gene unclear. CDR1 is LGHDT and CDR2 is YNNKEL in the germline V gene (reference sequence). V was shortened by 0 bases and J by 5 bases, with 16 bases between the two germline ends. This CDR3 comprises 16 residues. CDR3 in DNA: TGTGCCAGCAGCCAAGATCGAAAAGCACTGTGGTATGGCTACACCTTC. As protein: CASSQDRKALWYGYTF.

The chain recombines TRBV5-8 with TRBJ1-1; the D is unclear. Germline CDR1 is SGHTS and CDR2 is YDEGEE. This CDR3 comprises 13 residues. Deletions cut 1 base from V and 3 bases from J, with 7 bases between. The CDR3 is CASSLREYTEAFF. CDR3 sequence (DNA): TGTGCCAGCAGCTTGCGGGAGTACACTGAAGCTTTCTTT.

The J gene is TRBJ1-6, the V gene TRBV25-1; the D is unclear. The V end lost 8 bases, the J end lost 7 bases, and 9 bases lay between the germline ends. CDR1 is MGHDK, CDR2 SYGVNS, per germline. The CDR3 runs 12 residues. The DNA of the CDR3 is TGTGCCAGCTGCGGCGGGAATTCACCCCTCCACTTT. Translation: CASCGGNSPLHF. Looking up the rest from reference TRBV25-1 and TRBJ1-6 gives the full variable domain: EADIYQTPRYLVIGTGKKITLECSQTMGHDKMYWYQQDPGMELHLIHYSYGVNSTEKGDLSSESTVSRIRTEHFPLTLESARPSHTSQYLCASCGGNSPLHFGNGTRLTVT.

This clone is a singleton in its sample. This sequence joins TRBV19 and TRBJ2-7; 7 bases are shared with TRBD2. The J segment lost 3 bases and the V segment lost 11 bases, leaving 7 bases of the junction unmatched. CDR3 size: 12 residues. CDR1 is LNHDA, CDR2 SQIVND, per germline (reference sequence). CDR3 in DNA: TGTGCCCGTAATGGGGGGGGCTACGAGCAGTACTTC. This sequence encodes CARNGGGYEQYF. Variable domain in full (rest from reference TRBV19 and TRBJ2-7): DGGITQSPKYLFRKEGQNVTLSCEQNLNHDAMYWYRQDPGQGLRLIYYSQIVNDFQKGDIAEGYSVSREKKESFPLTVTSAQKNPTAFYLCARNGGGYEQYFGPGTRLTVT.

The genes are TRBV4-2 and TRBJ2-5; 8 bases line up with TRBD1. The V and J ends lost 2 bases and 7 bases, in that order; junction bases with no gene match: 9. The CDR3 extends over 15 amino acids. Germline V gives CDR1 LGHNA, CDR2 YNFKEQ. CDR3 amino acids: CASSQSRDRSGTQYF. CDR3 in DNA: TGTGCCAGCAGCCAATCCCGGGACAGGTCGGGGACCCAGTACTTC.

This rearrangement joins TRBV10-2 to TRBJ2-6; 8 bases line up with TRBD1. The CDR3 totals 16 residues. V was clipped by 4 bases and J by 0 bases; unmatched bases: 2. Germline V gene data show CDR1 as WSHSY and CDR2 as SAAADI. The CDR3 coding sequence is TGCGCCAGCAGTGCGGACAGGGACTCTGGGGCCAACGTCCTGACTTTC. Protein: CASSADRDSGANVLTF.

This chain uses TRBV15 with TRBJ1-4, with D tentatively TRBD1 (6 bases). Trimming shortened V by 2 bases and J by 7 bases, and 26 bases separated the two germline ends. The CDR3 is made up of 19 amino acids. Germline V lookup: CDR1 LNHNV, CDR2 YYDKDF (reference sequence). The CDR3 DNA reads TGTGCCACCAGCAGAATACATGGGTCGTCTCGACAGGAAGGTGAAAAACTGTTTTTT. This gives the protein CATSRIHGSSRQEGEKLFF.

Only a few counts were recorded for this clone. The chain recombines TRBV5-1 with TRBJ1-2, with TRBD1 matching over 9 bases. In germline, CDR1 is SGHRS, CDR2 YFSETQ. CDR3 length: 14 amino acids. V was pared by 4 bases and J by 7 bases, with 8 bases of the junction left unmatched. CDR3: CASSPPGQGRGYTF. The DNA of the CDR3 is TGCGCCAGCAGCCCTCCCGGACAGGGGCGTGGCTACACCTTC. Drawing the rest from reference TRBV5-1 and TRBJ1-2, the complete variable domain is KAGVTQTPRYLIKTRGQQVTLSCSPISGHRSVSWYQQTPGQGLQFLFEYFSETQRNKGNFPGRFSGRQFSNSRSEMNVSTLELGDSALYLCASSPPGQGRGYTFGSGTRLTVV.

The rearrangement links TRBV6-5 to TRBJ2-3; D unresolved. With 0 bases removed from V and 2 bases from J, the gap between germline ends came to 9 bases. The CDR3 is made up of 15 amino acids. Germline V gene data show CDR1 as MNHEY and CDR2 as SVGAGI. The CDR3 sequence is CASSYSETLTDTQYF. CDR3 in DNA: TGTGCCAGCAGTTACTCGGAGACTCTCACAGATACGCAGTATTTT.

The V and J genes are TRBV12-5 and TRBJ1-2, with D perhaps TRBD1 (5 bases). CDR3 length: 17 amino acids. Germline lookup yields CDR1 LGHNT and CDR2 FRNRAP. Deletions cut 2 bases from V and 0 bases from J, with 16 bases between. The CDR3 sequence is CASGLYPFRQTNYGYTF. The CDR3 DNA reads as TGTGCTAGTGGTTTGTACCCCTTCCGACAGACTAACTATGGCTACACCTTC.

The gene calls are TRBV7-3 and TRBJ1-2; tentative D call: TRBD1 (5 bases). Deletions cut 2 bases from V and 8 bases from J, with 12 bases between. CDR3 length equals 13 residues. Germline CDR1 and CDR2: SGHTA and FQGTGA. CDR3: CASSLGGGVGYTF. CDR3 bases: TGTGCCAGCAGCTTAGGGGGAGGCGTGGGCTACACCTTC. Looking up the rest from reference TRBV7-3 and TRBJ1-2 gives the full variable domain: GAGVSQTPSNKVTEKGKYVELRCDPISGHTALYWYRQSLGQGPEFLIYFQGTGAADDSGLPNDRFFAVRPEGSVSTLKIQRTERGDSAVYLCASSLGGGVGYTFGSGTRLTVV.

This rearrangement joins TRBV5-4 to TRBJ2-1; D is perhaps TRBD1 (6 bases). The CDR3 has 16 residues. Trimming shortened V by 4 bases and J by 3 bases, and 17 bases separated the two germline ends. CDR1 is SGHNT, CDR2 YYREEE, per germline (reference sequence). CDR3 loop: CASSSKTGKGYNEQFF. Here the CDR3 DNA reads TGTGCCAGCAGCAGCAAGACAGGAAAAGGCTACAATGAGCAGTTCTTC.